This TCR beta chain was obtained from a study of blood T cell repertoires in COVID-19. Across the whole study: In each case, the material was cDNA or gDNA derived from T cells, B-cell-depleted T cells, or PBMCs.

There are 15 residues in the CDR3. The germline V gene has CDR1 SEHNR and CDR2 FQNEAQ (reference sequence). Trimming took off 6 bases at V and 2 bases at J, with 13 bases between the two ends. Profiled with immunoSEQ multiplex PCR; TCRdb holds only in-frame clones, not every one. The sample holds 75,000 to 100,000 clones, over 75% seen once. This clone was recorded only once. This receptor was identified in a human donor in a cohort sampled during active COVID-19. Sequences were obtained from peripheral blood. V and J are TRBV7-9 and TRBJ2-2; possible D gene TRBD2, 5 bases. The CDR3 reads CASRSARANTGELFF. The CDR3 bases are TGTGCCAGCAGGTCCGCGCGGGCCAACACCGGGGAGCTGTTTTTT.